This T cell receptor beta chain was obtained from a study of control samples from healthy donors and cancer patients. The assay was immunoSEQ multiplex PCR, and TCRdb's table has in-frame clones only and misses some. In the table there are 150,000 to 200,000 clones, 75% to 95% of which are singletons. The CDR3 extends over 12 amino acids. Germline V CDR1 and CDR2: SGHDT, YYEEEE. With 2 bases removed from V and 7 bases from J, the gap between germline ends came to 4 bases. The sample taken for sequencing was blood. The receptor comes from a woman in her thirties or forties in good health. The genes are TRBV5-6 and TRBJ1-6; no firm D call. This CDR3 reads CASSFTNSPLHF. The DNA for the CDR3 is TGTGCCAGCAGCTTCACAAATTCACCCCTCCACTTT. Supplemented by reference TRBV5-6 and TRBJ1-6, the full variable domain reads DAGVTQSPTHLIKTRGQQVTLRCSPKSGHDTVSWYQQALGQGPQFIFQYYEEEERQRGNFPDRFSGHQFPNYSSELNVNALLLGDSALYLCASSFTNSPLHFGNGTRLTVT.